The clone carrying this T cell receptor beta chain was seen at least ten times. The antigen remains undetermined. This specimen comes from a study of regulatory T cells in long-lasting Graves disease. General study findings and limits: Persistent Graves' disease cases displayed lower TCR diversity than newly diagnosed ones.

The germline CDR1 and CDR2 sequences are WNHNN and SYGVQD (reference sequence). The J segment lost 8 bases and the V segment lost 2 bases, leaving 17 bases of the junction unmatched. The CDR3 loop spans 17 amino acids. Sequencing libraries for TCR beta were prepared with iRepertoire HTBI primers and Arm-PCR of CDR3 regions. TCRdb used MiXCR to reprocess the multiplex PCR reads, holding one entry per CDR3 protein. The table lists about 500,000 distinct CDR3 sequences, more than 10% of them singletons. Time point indicated: newly diagnosed GD, antithyroid drugs for less than 3 months. PBMC-derived RNA was used for the TCR library. In addition, the sample was reused for a study of T cells in Graves' hyperthyroidism and ophthalmopathy.

The chain couples TRBV10-1 to TRBJ1-2; 7 nucleotides align to TRBD1. This material consisted of peripheral blood mononuclear cells (PBMCs), taken at new diagnosis, from a patient treated with antithyroid drugs. This sequence was found in a woman in her twenties or thirties with Graves disease. DNA of the CDR3: TGCGCCAGCAGTGAGAATAATACAGGGGATCAGCCCTGGGGCTACACCTTC. Residues: CASSENNTGDQPWGYTF.